One and the same sample provided the 18 T cell receptor beta chains below, sequenced in a study of graft-versus-host responses after intestinal transplantation. The protocol was immunoSEQ multiplex PCR, while the TCRdb copy is restricted to in-frame clones and leaves out a portion. The table records 90,000 to 130,000 clones, roughly 93% of them present only once. Their antigens are not known. The specimen comprised unstimulated CD8+ T cells sorted from spleen or lymph node cells, sampled before transplant. These receptors originate from a human donor who was the organ donor for an intestinal transplant.

The chain carries TRBV4-1 and TRBJ2-7; D is perhaps TRBD1 (6 bases). CDR1 is MGHRA, CDR2 YSYEKL, per germline. CDR3 length: 15 amino acids. The V end lost 0 bases, the J end lost 2 bases, and 11 bases lay between the germline ends. The CDR3 nucleotides read TGCGCCAGCAGCCAAGATAAGGGGGAGCCCTACGAGCAGTACTTC. Its protein is CASSQDKGEPYEQYF.

This clone was recorded only once. This chain joins TRBV28 and TRBJ2-7, with TRBD1 identical over 7 bases. The CDR3 runs 14 residues. Germline assignment: CDR1 MDHEN and CDR2 SYDVKM. The ends lost 5 bases at V and 1 base at J; junction bases unmatched: 5. The CDR3 here is CASSRDSPSYEQYF. The CDR3 coding sequence is TGTGCCAGCAGTCGGGACAGCCCGTCCTACGAGCAGTACTTC.

The V call is TRBV5-1, the J call TRBJ2-1; no reliable D call. Germline loops: CDR1 SGHRS, CDR2 YFSETQ. The V end was cut by 1 base, the J end by 5 bases, with 13 bases between. The length of the CDR3 is 15 residues. The CDR3 DNA follows: TGCGCCAGCAGCTTGAATTGGGTAAGGGACAATGAGCAGTTCTTC. Its translation: CASSLNWVRDNEQFF.

The chain links TRBV7-9 to TRBJ2-1; 9 bases match TRBD2. The CDR3 has 18 amino acids. Germline CDR1 is SEHNR and CDR2 is FQNEAQ (reference sequence). J gave up 3 bases and V 5 bases, and 14 bases lay outside the gene matches. The CDR3 bases are TGTGCCAGCAGCCAACGAGAGTCGACTAGCGGATTCTACAATGAGCAGTTCTTC. It yields the protein CASSQRESTSGFYNEQFF.

The chain has TRBV4-2 and TRBJ1-2; D unclear. The ends were cut back, 5 bases at V and 6 bases at J, with 13 bases in the middle. Germline CDR1 reads LGHNA; CDR2 reads YNFKEQ. The length of the CDR3 is 13 residues. The CDR3 DNA is TGTGCCAGCAGCTGGGCGGGTTTTGATGGCTACACCTTC. Amino acids: CASSWAGFDGYTF.

This chain connects TRBV7-8 to TRBJ2-7; D is perhaps TRBD2 (5 bases). Trimming cost V 2 bases and J 4 bases, with 9 bases left between them. CDR3 length equals 13 residues. Germline assignment: CDR1 SGHVS and CDR2 FQNEAQ. CDR3: CASSLRPGYEQYF. CDR3 DNA sequence: TGTGCCAGCAGCTTAAGACCGGGGTACGAGCAGTACTTC.

The chain joins TRBV4-2 to TRBJ2-1; 14 bases are shared with TRBD2. Germline trimming cut 4 bases from V and 9 bases from J; bases unmatched to any gene: 5. Germline-derived CDR1 and CDR2 are LGHNA and YNFKEQ. This CDR3 spans 15 amino acids. DNA for the CDR3: TGTGCCAGCAGCCCCCGACTAGCGGGAGGGAGTGAGCAGTTCTTC. This encodes CASSPRLAGGSEQFF.

CDR3 in DNA: TGTGCCAGCAGCTTAGGGACTCCCAATGAGCAGTTCTTC. This encodes CASSLGTPNEQFF. The V and J genes are TRBV5-6 and TRBJ2-1, with D possibly being TRBD2 (6 bases). Germline lookup yields CDR1 SGHDT and CDR2 YYEEEE. The CDR3 has 13 amino acids. V was cut by 2 bases and J by 6 bases, with 9 bases left in between.

The chain uses TRBV4-1 and TRBJ1-1, with D maybe TRBD1 (5 bases). This CDR3 comprises 16 residues. Trimming took 1 base from V and 3 from J, leaving 15 bases between them. Germline assignment: CDR1 MGHRA and CDR2 YSYEKL. The CDR3: CASSQVSEGLYTEAFF. The DNA for the CDR3 is TGCGCCAGCAGCCAAGTATCGGAGGGACTTTACACTGAAGCTTTCTTT.

Only a few counts were recorded for this clone. The CDR3 DNA reads TGTGCCAGCAGTGAGGGTCTAGCGGGACCCAATGAGCAGTTCTTC. Protein: CASSEGLAGPNEQFF. The genes are TRBV2 and TRBJ2-1, with 9 bases matching TRBD2. Germline V lookup: CDR1 SNHLY, CDR2 FYNNEI. With V trimmed by 3 bases and J by 6 bases, 6 bases remained unmatched. CDR3 size: 15 residues.

The genes are TRBV28 and TRBJ1-5, with unresolved D. The CDR3 loop spans 15 amino acids. Trimming shortened V by 2 bases and J by 1 base, and 9 bases separated the two germline ends. Germline V gene data show CDR1 as MDHEN and CDR2 as SYDVKM. CDR3 in amino acids: CASSLKGRSNQPQHF. The CDR3 DNA reads TGTGCCAGCAGTTTAAAGGGAAGGAGCAATCAGCCCCAGCATTTT.

The CDR3 reads CATSRDRRSYQETQYF. DNA for the CDR3: TGTGCCACCAGCAGAGATAGACGGTCCTACCAAGAGACCCAGTACTTC. The chain links TRBV15 to TRBJ2-5; no clear D gene. CDR3 size: 16 residues. The ends were cut back, 0 bases at V and 0 bases at J, with 11 bases in the middle. Germline CDR1 and CDR2: LNHNV and YYDKDF (reference sequence). Complete variable domain (other parts from reference TRBV15 and TRBJ2-5): DAMVIQNPRYQVTQFGKPVTLSCSQTLNHNVMYWYQQKSSQAPKLLFHYYDKDFNNEADTPDNFQSRRPNTSFCFLDIRSPGLGDTAMYLCATSRDRRSYQETQYFGPGTRLLVL.

This chain links TRBV5-6 with TRBJ1-1, with 8 bases fitting TRBD1. Germline V gene sequence: CDR1 SGHDT, CDR2 YYEEEE. The CDR3 totals 13 residues. Germline trimming cut 7 bases from V and 1 base from J; bases unmatched to any gene: 3. The CDR3 DNA reads TGTGCCAGCGCTGACAGGGGGAACACTGAAGCTTTCTTT. Its protein product is CASADRGNTEAFF.

This clone occurred a few times. The V call is TRBV5-6, the J call TRBJ2-2; weak D call: TRBD2 (5 bases). V was pared by 0 bases and J by 7 bases, with 7 bases between. Germline lookup yields CDR1 SGHDT and CDR2 YYEEEE. This CDR3 region has 13 residues. CDR3 sequence reads: CASSLAGGGELFF. The DNA of the CDR3 is TGTGCCAGCAGCTTGGCCGGAGGCGGGGAGCTGTTTTTT.

The rearrangement uses TRBV19 and TRBJ1-2; no clear D gene. Deletions cut 5 bases from V and 2 bases from J, with 9 bases between. The CDR3 is 13 amino acids. The V gene's germline CDR1 is LNHDA and CDR2 SQIVND (reference sequence). As DNA, the CDR3 is TGTGCCAGTAGTGTAAAATTGAACTATGGCTACACCTTC. As protein: CASSVKLNYGYTF.

In its sample, this clone was seen a few times. The chain couples TRBV5-6 to TRBJ2-1; no firm D call. The germline CDR1 and CDR2 sequences are SGHDT and YYEEEE. V lost 4 bases and J 0 bases, leaving 5 bases between the germline ends. This CDR3 has 13 amino acids. The CDR3 spells CASSQSSYNEQFF. For the CDR3, the DNA is TGTGCCAGCAGCCAAAGCTCCTACAATGAGCAGTTCTTC. Full variable domain (remainder filled in from reference TRBV5-6 and TRBJ2-1): DAGVTQSPTHLIKTRGQQVTLRCSPKSGHDTVSWYQQALGQGPQFIFQYYEEEERQRGNFPDRFSGHQFPNYSSELNVNALLLGDSALYLCASSQSSYNEQFFGPGTRLTVL.

The chain is built from TRBV2 and TRBJ2-1, with 10 bases lining up with TRBD2. This CDR3 comprises 17 residues. J gave up 7 bases and V 2 bases, and 11 bases lay outside the gene matches. Per germline, CDR1 SNHLY and CDR2 FYNNEI. This chain's CDR3 is CASSEWVAGGLRNEQFF. The DNA of the CDR3 is TGTGCCAGCAGTGAATGGGTAGCGGGAGGTTTAAGGAATGAGCAGTTCTTC.

The chain is built from TRBV10-2 and TRBJ1-1, with TRBD1 as a possible D gene (6 bases). The germline V gene has CDR1 WSHSY and CDR2 SAAADI. CDR3 length: 13 residues. V dropped 8 bases and J dropped 4 bases, with 14 bases sitting between them. The CDR3 DNA reads TGCGCCAGCGGGAAGGTAGGGGGCACTGAAGCTTTCTTT. The encoded protein is CASGKVGGTEAFF.